This T cell receptor (beta chain) was documented in a study of blood T cell repertoires in COVID-19. Study overall: The analysed material was cDNA or gDNA that came from T cells, B-cell-depleted T cells, or PBMCs.

Clones were read by immunoSEQ multiplex PCR, and TCRdb kept only the in-frame ones, dropping some. The sample yields roughly 200,000 clones, roughly 77% seen once. With V trimmed by 2 bases and J by 5 bases, 8 bases remained unmatched. Germline V lookup: CDR1 MNHNY, CDR2 SVGAGI (reference sequence). The CDR3 consists of 16 residues. The origin of this receptor is an elderly woman with COVID-19, enrolled during active disease. The chain couples TRBV6-6 to TRBJ2-2; 7 bases match TRBD1. The sequenced sample consisted of peripheral blood. CDR3 loop: CASSYGRGRGTGELFF. The CDR3 DNA sequence: TGTGCCAGCAGTTACGGGCGAGGCAGGGGGACCGGGGAGCTGTTTTTT.